Below are 15 T cell receptor beta chains sequenced from a single sample in a study of blood T cell repertoires in COVID-19. The table came from immunoSEQ multiplex PCR; TCRdb's copy has only in-frame clones and leaves some out. Among 650,000 to 800,000 clones listed, more than 80% were seen once. The sequencing sample was made of peripheral blood. The receptors were sampled from a young woman with acute or convalescent COVID-19.

The rearrangement joins TRBV11-3 to TRBJ2-7, with D hard to call. This CDR3 is 17 amino acids long. Germline CDR1 SGHNT, CDR2 YENEEA. V was clipped by 0 bases and J by 1 base, with 16 bases between them. This chain's CDR3 is CASSLEPRRPSSYEQYF. The CDR3, as DNA: TGTGCCAGCAGCTTAGAGCCCAGGCGCCCTTCATCCTACGAGCAGTACTTC.

The chain uses TRBV30 and TRBJ1-3; D not certain. The CDR3 sequence is 13 residues long. Germline assignment: CDR1 GTSNPN and CDR2 SVGIG (reference sequence). Trimming pared 0 bases from V and 3 bases from J, leaving 6 bases between. CDR3 sequence: CAWSVQVGNTIYF. As DNA, the CDR3 is TGTGCCTGGAGTGTGCAGGTTGGAAACACCATATATTTT. The full variable domain, with the rest looked up from reference TRBV30 and TRBJ1-3, is SQTIHQWPATLVQPVGSPLSLECTVEGTSNPNLYWYRQAAGRGLQLLFYSVGIGQISSEVPQNLSASRPQDRQFILSSKKLLLSDSGFYLCAWSVQVGNTIYFGEGSWLTVV.

This clone appeared once. The chain combines TRBV29-1 with TRBJ2-1, with 7 bases that match TRBD2. Per germline, CDR1 SQVTM and CDR2 ANQGSEA. J lost 1 base, V lost 8 bases, and 8 bases had no gene match. The CDR3 covers 14 residues. The CDR3 spells CSHGGSRSYNEQFF. The CDR3 nucleotides read TGCAGCCACGGGGGGTCGCGGTCCTACAATGAGCAGTTCTTC.

The chain joins TRBV11-2 to TRBJ1-4; a possible D gene is TRBD1 (6 bases). V was shortened by 1 base and J by 5 bases, with 17 bases between the two germline ends. Germline values: CDR1 SGHAT, CDR2 FQNNGV. This CDR3 contains 17 residues. The CDR3 here is CASSLVPYWTENEKLFF. CDR3 DNA: TGTGCCAGCAGCTTAGTTCCTTATTGGACAGAAAATGAAAAACTGTTTTTT.

Worth noting for this clone: The same CDR3 is also encoded by other DNA sequences in this sample. The rearrangement uses TRBV6-2 or TRBV6-3 and TRBJ1-5, with 8 bases lining up with TRBD1. From germline, CDR1 is MNHEY and CDR2 SVGEGT. The CDR3 is made up of 14 amino acids. Trimming at V came to 3 bases and at J to 6 bases, leaving 4 bases not matched to a gene. CDR3 in amino acids: CASSYGTGSQPQHF. In DNA form, the CDR3 reads TGTGCCAGCAGTTATGGGACAGGATCTCAGCCCCAGCATTTT.

This clone was observed a single time. The chain has TRBV21-1 and TRBJ1-1. TRBV21-1 is flagged as a pseudogene. This CDR3 is built from 14 residues. The CDR3 sequence: CASSKERLNTEAFF. As DNA, the CDR3 is TGTGCCAGCAGCAAAGAACGGTTGAACACTGAAGCTTTCTTT.

This chain joins TRBV5-1 and TRBJ1-1, with unresolved D. This CDR3 has 14 residues. Germline V gene sequence: CDR1 SGHRS, CDR2 YFSETQ. V was shortened by 1 base and J by 4 bases, with 11 bases between the two germline ends. The CDR3 coding sequence is TGCGCCAGCAGCTTGAGCGGGAGGAGCACTGAAGCTTTCTTT. Translation gives CASSLSGRSTEAFF.

J is TRBJ1-2 and V is TRBV20-1; tentatively, D is TRBD1 (6 bases). Germline values: CDR1 DFQATT, CDR2 SNEGSKA (reference sequence). The CDR3 runs to 13 residues. V shed 3 bases and J shed 1 base, with 9 bases lying between them. CDR3 region: CSASHRDNYGYTF. The CDR3 DNA sequence: TGCAGTGCTAGTCACAGGGATAACTATGGCTACACCTTC.

V is TRBV11-3 and J is TRBJ1-1; tentatively, D is TRBD1 (6 bases). The CDR3 spans 14 residues. The V end was cut by 4 bases, the J end by 1 base, with 10 bases between. CDR1 is SGHNT, CDR2 YENEEA, per germline. The chain's CDR3 is CASSSNRENTEAFF. The CDR3 DNA reads TGTGCCAGCAGCTCGAACAGGGAGAACACTGAAGCTTTCTTT.

This chain uses TRBV7-2 with TRBJ2-7; 8 bases line up with TRBD1. CDR1 and CDR2 (germline): SGHTA, FQGNSA. With 1 base clipped from V and 7 bases from J, the junction kept 9 bases outside the gene matches. This CDR3 has 15 residues. CDR3 residues: CASSLESSRGREQYF. The CDR3 DNA reads TGTGCCAGCAGCTTAGAATCCTCCAGGGGGCGGGAGCAGTACTTC. Complete variable domain (other parts from reference TRBV7-2 and TRBJ2-7): GAGVSQSPSNKVTEKGKDVELRCDPISGHTALYWYRQSLGQGLEFLIYFQGNSAPDKSGLPSDRFSAERTGGSVSTLTIQRTQQEDSAVYLCASSLESSRGREQYFGPGTRLTVT.

V is TRBV7-2 and J is TRBJ2-2, with D possibly being TRBD1 (6 bases). Trimming left V 2 bases short and J 5 bases short, with 15 bases between. Germline V CDR1 and CDR2: SGHTA, FQGNSA. The CDR3 is 16 amino acids. CDR3 sequence reads: CASSLSGVALTGELFF. CDR3 DNA sequence: TGTGCCAGCAGCTTATCAGGGGTCGCTCTTACCGGGGAGCTGTTTTTT.

V usage is TRBV5-1 and J usage is TRBJ2-7; 10 positions match TRBD1. Germline-derived CDR1 and CDR2 are SGHRS and YFSETQ. V lost 0 bases, J lost 1 base, and 1 base stayed unmatched. The CDR3 runs 15 residues. The CDR3 protein is CASSLAGQGSYEQYF. In nucleotides, the CDR3 is TGCGCCAGCAGCTTGGCGGGACAGGGGTCCTACGAGCAGTACTTC.

In nucleotides, the CDR3 is TGTGCCACCAGTGGCGGACAGGGGGAGACCCAGTACTTC. Amino acids: CATSGGQGETQYF. The chain is built from TRBV24-1 and TRBJ2-5; 9 bases are shared with TRBD1. This CDR3 region has 13 residues. Unmatched junction bases numbered 2, after V lost 5 bases and J lost 5 bases. Germline CDR1 and CDR2: KGHDR and SFDVKD.

The genes are TRBV9 and TRBJ1-4; D perhaps matches TRBD1 (6 bases). Looked up from germline, CDR1 is SGDLS and CDR2 is YYNGEE. V lost 3 bases and J lost 8, with 11 bases in between. The CDR3 runs to 13 residues. In DNA, the CDR3 is TGTGCCAGCAGCGCAGTCACAGGGGAAAAACTGTTTTTT. It codes for CASSAVTGEKLFF.

This chain links TRBV5-1 with TRBJ2-3, with 7 nucleotides matching TRBD2. Per the germline V gene, CDR1 is SGHRS and CDR2 is YFSETQ. The CDR3 has 15 residues. V lost 2 bases and J lost 1; bases outside the gene matches: 4. The CDR3 nucleotides read TGCGCCAGCAGCTTAGGCGGGGGTGGCACAGATACGCAGTATTTT. It yields the protein CASSLGGGGTDTQYF.